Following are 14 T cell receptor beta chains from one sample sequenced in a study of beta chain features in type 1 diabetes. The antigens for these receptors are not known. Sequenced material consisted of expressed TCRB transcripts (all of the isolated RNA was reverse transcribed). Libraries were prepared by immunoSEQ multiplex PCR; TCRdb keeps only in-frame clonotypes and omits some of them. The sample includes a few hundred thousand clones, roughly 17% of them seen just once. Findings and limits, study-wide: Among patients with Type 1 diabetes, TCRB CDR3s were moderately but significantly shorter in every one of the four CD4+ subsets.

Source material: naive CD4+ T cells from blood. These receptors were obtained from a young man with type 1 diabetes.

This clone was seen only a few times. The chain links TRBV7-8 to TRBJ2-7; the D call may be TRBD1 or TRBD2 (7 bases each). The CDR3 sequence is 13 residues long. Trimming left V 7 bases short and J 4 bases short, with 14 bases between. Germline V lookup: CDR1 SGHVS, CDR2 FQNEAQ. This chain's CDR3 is CASNRGGGYEQYF. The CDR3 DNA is TGTGCCAGCAACAGGGGAGGGGGATACGAGCAGTACTTC.

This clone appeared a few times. In nucleotides, the CDR3 is TGTGCCAGCGGGACAGGGTCGAATGAGCAGTTCTTC. Translated: CASGTGSNEQFF. The chain employs TRBV11-1 and TRBJ2-1, with 9 bases that match TRBD1. In germline, CDR1 is SGHAT, CDR2 FQDESV (reference sequence). J lost 7 bases, V lost 8 bases, and 3 bases had no gene match. CDR3 length equals 12 residues.

For the CDR3, the DNA is TGTGCCAGTAGTGACCCGGGACAGAGTCCAGGAGAGCAGTACTTC. It yields the protein CASSDPGQSPGEQYF. V and J are TRBV19 and TRBJ2-7, with TRBD1 matching 7 bases. Trimming at V came to 5 bases and at J to 7 bases, leaving 14 bases not matched to a gene. The CDR3 extends over 15 amino acids. Germline V gene lookup returns CDR1 LNHDA and CDR2 SQIVND (reference sequence).

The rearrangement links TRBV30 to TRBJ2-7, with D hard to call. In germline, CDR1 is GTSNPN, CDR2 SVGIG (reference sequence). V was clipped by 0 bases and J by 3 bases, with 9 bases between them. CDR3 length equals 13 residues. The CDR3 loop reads CAWSVQLNYEQYF. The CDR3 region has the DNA TGTGCCTGGAGTGTACAACTAAACTACGAGCAGTACTTC.

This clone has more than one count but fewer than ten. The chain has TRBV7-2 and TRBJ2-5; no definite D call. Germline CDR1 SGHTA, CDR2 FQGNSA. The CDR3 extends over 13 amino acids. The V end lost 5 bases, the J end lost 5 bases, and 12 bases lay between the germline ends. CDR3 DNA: TGTGCCAGCAGCATCGAGGTGGGGGAGACCCAGTACTTC. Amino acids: CASSIEVGETQYF.

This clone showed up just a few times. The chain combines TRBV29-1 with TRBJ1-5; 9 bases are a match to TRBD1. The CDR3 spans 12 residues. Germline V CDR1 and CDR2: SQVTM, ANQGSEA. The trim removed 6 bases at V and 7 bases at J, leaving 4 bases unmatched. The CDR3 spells CSVVDRGQPQHF. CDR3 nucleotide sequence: TGCAGCGTCGTGGACAGGGGCCAGCCCCAGCATTTT.

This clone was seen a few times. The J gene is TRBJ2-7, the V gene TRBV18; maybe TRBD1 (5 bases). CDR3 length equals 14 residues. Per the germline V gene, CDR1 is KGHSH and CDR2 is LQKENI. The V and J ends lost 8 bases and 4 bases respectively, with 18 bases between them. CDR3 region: CASQLETEIYEQYF. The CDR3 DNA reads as TGTGCCAGCCAATTGGAGACAGAAATTTACGAGCAGTACTTC.

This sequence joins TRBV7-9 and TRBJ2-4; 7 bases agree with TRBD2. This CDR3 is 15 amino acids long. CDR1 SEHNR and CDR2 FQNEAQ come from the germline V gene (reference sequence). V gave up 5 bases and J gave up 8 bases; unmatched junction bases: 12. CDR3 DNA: TGTGCCAGCAGCCCGGGAGGACACAAAGGGGACATTCAGTACTTC. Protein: CASSPGGHKGDIQYF.

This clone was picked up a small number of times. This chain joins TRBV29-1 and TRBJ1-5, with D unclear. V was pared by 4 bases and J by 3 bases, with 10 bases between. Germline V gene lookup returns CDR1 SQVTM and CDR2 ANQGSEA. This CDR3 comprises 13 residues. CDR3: CSVAYSFNQPQHF. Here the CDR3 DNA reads TGCAGCGTTGCGTACAGCTTCAATCAGCCCCAGCATTTT.

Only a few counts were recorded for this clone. The CDR3 bases are TGTGCCTGGACCCCGCGGGAGACCCAGTACTTC. This gives the protein CAWTPRETQYF. The J gene is TRBJ2-5, the V gene TRBV30; no definite D call. CDR1 GTSNPN and CDR2 SVGIG come from the germline V gene (reference sequence). The CDR3 is made up of 11 amino acids. V was trimmed by 4 bases and J by 5 bases, leaving 8 bases between them.

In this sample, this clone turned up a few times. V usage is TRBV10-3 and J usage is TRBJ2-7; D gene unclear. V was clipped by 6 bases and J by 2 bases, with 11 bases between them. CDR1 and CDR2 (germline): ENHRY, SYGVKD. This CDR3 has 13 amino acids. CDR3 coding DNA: TGTGCCATCAGGAGAATAGAAACCTACGAGCAGTACTTC. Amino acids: CAIRRIETYEQYF.

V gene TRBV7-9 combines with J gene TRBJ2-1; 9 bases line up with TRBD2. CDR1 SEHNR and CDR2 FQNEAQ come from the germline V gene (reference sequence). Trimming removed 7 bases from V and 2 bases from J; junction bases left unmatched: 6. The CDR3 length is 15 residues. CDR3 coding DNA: TGTGCCAGCAACTCGACTAGCGGTCCCTACAATGAGCAGTTCTTC. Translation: CASNSTSGPYNEQFF.

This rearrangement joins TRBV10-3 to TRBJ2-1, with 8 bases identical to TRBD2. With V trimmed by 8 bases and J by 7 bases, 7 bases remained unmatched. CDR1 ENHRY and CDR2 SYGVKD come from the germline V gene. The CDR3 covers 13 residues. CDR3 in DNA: TGTGCCATCCCTAGCGGGCTTGGGAATGAGCAGTTCTTC. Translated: CAIPSGLGNEQFF.

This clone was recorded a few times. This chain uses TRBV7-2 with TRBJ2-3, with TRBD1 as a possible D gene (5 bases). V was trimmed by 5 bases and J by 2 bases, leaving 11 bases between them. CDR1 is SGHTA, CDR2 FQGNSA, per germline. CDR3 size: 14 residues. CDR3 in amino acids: CASSPNGATDTQYF. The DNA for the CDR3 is TGTGCCAGCAGCCCTAATGGGGCCACAGATACGCAGTATTTT.